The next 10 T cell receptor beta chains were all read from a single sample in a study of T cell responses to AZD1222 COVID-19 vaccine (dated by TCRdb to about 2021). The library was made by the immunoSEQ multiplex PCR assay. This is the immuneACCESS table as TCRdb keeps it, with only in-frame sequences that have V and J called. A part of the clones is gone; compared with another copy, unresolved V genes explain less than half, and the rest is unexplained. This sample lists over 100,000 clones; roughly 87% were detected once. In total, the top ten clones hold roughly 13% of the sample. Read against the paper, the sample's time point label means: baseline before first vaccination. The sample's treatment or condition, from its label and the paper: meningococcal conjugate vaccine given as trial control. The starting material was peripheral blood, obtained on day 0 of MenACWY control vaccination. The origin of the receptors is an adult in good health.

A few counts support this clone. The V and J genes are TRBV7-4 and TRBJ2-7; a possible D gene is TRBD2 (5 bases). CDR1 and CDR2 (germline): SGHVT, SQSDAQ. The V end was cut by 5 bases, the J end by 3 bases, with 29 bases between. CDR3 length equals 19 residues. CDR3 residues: CASSTEASWKVELFYEQYF. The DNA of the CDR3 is TGTGCCAGCAGCACGGAGGCTAGCTGGAAAGTAGAGCTTTTCTACGAGCAGTACTTC.

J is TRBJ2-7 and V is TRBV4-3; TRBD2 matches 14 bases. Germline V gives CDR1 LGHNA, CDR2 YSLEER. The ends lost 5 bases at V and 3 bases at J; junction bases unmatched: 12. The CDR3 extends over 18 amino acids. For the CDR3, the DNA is TGCGCCAGCAGCTACGGGTTACAGGGGACTAGCGGGAGCTACGAGCAGTACTTC. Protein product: CASSYGLQGTSGSYEQYF.

In DNA form, the CDR3 reads TGTGCCACCAGTGATGCCAGCCAGGGGACTGGCGAGCAGTACTTC. Translation gives CATSDASQGTGEQYF. V gene TRBV24-1 combines with J gene TRBJ2-7, with D perhaps assigned TRBD1 or TRBD2 (6 bases each). Germline lookup yields CDR1 KGHDR and CDR2 SFDVKD. CDR3 size: 15 residues. The V and J ends lost 3 bases and 6 bases respectively, with 17 bases between them.

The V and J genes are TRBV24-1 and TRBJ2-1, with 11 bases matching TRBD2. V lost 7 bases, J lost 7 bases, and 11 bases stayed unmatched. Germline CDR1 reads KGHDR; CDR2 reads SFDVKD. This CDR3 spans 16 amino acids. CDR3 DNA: TGTGCCACCAGCGATCGTGCTAGCGGGAGGAAGAATGAGCAGTTCTTC. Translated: CATSDRASGRKNEQFF.

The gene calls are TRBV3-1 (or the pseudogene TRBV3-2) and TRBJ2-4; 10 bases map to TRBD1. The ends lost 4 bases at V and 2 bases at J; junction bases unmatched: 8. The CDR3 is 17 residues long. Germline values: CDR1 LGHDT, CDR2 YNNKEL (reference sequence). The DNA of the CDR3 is TGTGCCAGCAGCCCCGTCCCGGGACAGGGGACCAAAAACATTCAGTACTTC. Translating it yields CASSPVPGQGTKNIQYF.

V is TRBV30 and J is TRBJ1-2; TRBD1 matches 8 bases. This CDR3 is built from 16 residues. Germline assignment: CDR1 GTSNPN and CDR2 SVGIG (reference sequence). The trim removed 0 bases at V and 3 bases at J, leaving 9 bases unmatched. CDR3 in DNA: TGTGCCTGGAGTGTCCGCCTGCAGGGGGCCCACTATGGCTACACCTTC. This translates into CAWSVRLQGAHYGYTF.

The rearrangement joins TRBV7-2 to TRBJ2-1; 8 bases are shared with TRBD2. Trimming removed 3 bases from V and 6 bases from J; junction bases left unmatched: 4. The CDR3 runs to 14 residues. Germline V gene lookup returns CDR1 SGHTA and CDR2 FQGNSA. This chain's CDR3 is CASSFSGGGNEQFF. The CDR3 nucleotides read TGTGCCAGCAGCTTCTCGGGGGGGGGCAATGAGCAGTTCTTC.

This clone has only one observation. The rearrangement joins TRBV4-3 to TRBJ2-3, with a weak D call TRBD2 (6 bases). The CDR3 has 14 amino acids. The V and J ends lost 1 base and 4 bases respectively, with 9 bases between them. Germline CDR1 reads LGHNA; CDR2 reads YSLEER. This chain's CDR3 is CASSQGAGPDTQYF. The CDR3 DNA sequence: TGCGCCAGCAGCCAAGGGGCGGGGCCAGATACGCAGTATTTT.

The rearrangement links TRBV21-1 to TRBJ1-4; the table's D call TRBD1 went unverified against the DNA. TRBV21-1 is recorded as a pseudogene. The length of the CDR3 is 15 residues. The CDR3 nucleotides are TGTGCCAGCAGCACCCGGACAGTTACTAATGAAAAACTGTTTTTT. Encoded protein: CASSTRTVTNEKLFF.

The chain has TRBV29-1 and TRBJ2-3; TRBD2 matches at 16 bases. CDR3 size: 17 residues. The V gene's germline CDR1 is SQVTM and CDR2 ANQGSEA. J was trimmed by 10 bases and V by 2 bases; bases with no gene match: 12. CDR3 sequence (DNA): TGCAGCGTTGAACTTCGGGGACTAGCGGGGGGGCCGGGTTCGCAGTATTTT. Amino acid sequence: CSVELRGLAGGPGSQYF.